The TCR beta chain under discussion was sequenced for a study of T cell repertoires in cytomegalovirus infection. TCRdb processed the reads anew with MiXCR; each CDR3 protein has one entry. The sample holds 160,000 or so distinct CDR3 sequences, 23% seen once. V lost 3 bases and J lost 4, with 15 bases in between. The CDR3 has 16 residues. Germline lookup yields CDR1 MDHEN and CDR2 SYDVKM. The J gene is TRBJ2-2, the V gene TRBV28, with D perhaps TRBD1 (6 bases). What was sequenced was PBMCs. The receptor's source is a human donor in good health (CMV status not recorded). Some clones in this sample may be carry-over from other donors' samples. The CDR3: CASSLEQGCFTGELFF. The CDR3 region has the DNA TGTGCCAGCAGTTTGGAGCAGGGGTGCTTCACCGGGGAGCTGTTTTTT.